This TCR beta chain was sequenced for a study of blood T cell repertoires in COVID-19. Study details: Sites in the United States, Italy and Spain provided acute and convalescent COVID-19 samples. T cells, B-cell-depleted T cells, or PBMCs provided the cDNA or gDNA that served as material.

Clones were sequenced by immunoSEQ multiplex PCR, and TCRdb holds only the in-frame ones, with some missing. Of around 150,000 clones in the sample, 76% are singletons; the top ten hold about 4%. Germline CDR1 LGHDT, CDR2 YNNKEL (reference sequence). J was trimmed by 2 bases and V by 6 bases; bases with no gene match: 8. This CDR3 region has 16 residues. The genes are TRBV3-1 (or the pseudogene TRBV3-2) and TRBJ2-1; 9 bases line up with TRBD2. The TCR was taken from a man aged 55 to 70 with acute or convalescent COVID-19. The specimen was peripheral blood. CDR3 DNA: TGTGCCAGCAGTCGGCCTGCGGGAGGGCCCTACAATGAGCAGTTCTTC. Protein product: CASSRPAGGPYNEQFF.